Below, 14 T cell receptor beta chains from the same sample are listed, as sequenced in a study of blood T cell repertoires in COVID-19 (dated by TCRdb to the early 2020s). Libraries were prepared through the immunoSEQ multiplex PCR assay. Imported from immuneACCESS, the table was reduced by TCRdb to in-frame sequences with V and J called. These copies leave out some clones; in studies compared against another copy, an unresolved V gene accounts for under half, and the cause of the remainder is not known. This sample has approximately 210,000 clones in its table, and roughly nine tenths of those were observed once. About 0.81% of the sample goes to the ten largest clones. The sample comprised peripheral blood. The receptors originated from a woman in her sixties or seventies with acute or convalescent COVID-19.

CDR3 sequence: CSVLTGLNSPLHF. The DNA for the CDR3 is TGCAGCGTTTTGACAGGGTTGAATTCACCCCTCCACTTT. The chain joins TRBV29-1 to TRBJ1-6; 7 positions match TRBD1. Looked up from germline, CDR1 is SQVTM and CDR2 is ANQGSEA. The CDR3 length is 13 residues. V dropped 5 bases and J dropped 7; count of bases not matched to a gene: 5.

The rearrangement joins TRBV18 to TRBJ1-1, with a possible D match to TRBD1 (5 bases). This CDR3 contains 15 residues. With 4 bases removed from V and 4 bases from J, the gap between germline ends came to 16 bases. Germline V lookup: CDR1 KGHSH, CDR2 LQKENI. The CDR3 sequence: CASSQWGDGGTEAFF. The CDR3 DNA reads TGTGCCAGCTCACAGTGGGGGGACGGAGGCACTGAAGCTTTCTTT. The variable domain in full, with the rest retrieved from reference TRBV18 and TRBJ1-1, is NAGVMQNPRHLVRRRGQEARLRCSPMKGHSHVYWYRQLPEEGLKFMVYLQKENIIDESGMPKERFSAEFPKEGPSILRIQQVVRGDSAAYFCASSQWGDGGTEAFFGQGTRLTVV.

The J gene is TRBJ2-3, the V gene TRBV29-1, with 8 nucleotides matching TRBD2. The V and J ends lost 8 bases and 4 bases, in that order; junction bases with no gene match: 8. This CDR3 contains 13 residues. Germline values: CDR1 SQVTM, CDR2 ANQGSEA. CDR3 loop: CSPGGAGADTQYF. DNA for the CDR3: TGCAGCCCGGGCGGAGCGGGAGCAGATACGCAGTATTTT.

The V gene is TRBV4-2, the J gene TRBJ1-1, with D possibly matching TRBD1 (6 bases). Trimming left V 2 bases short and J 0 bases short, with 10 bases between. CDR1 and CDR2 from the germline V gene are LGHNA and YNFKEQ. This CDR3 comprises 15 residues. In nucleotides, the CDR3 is TGTGCCAGCAGCCAAACGGACAGAATGAACACTGAAGCTTTCTTT. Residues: CASSQTDRMNTEAFF.

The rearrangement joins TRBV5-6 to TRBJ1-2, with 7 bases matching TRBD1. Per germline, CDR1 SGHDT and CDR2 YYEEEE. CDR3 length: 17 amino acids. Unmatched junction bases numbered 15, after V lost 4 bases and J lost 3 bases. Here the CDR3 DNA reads TGTGCCAGCAGCCTCCGGGCCCTGACAGGGAGGCACTATGGCTACACCTTC. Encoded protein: CASSLRALTGRHYGYTF.

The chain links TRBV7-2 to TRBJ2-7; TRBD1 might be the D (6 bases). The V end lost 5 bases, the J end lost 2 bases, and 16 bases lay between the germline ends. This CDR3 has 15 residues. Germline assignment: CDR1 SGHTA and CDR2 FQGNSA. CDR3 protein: CASSSDRNKAYEQYF. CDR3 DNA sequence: TGTGCCAGCAGCAGCGACAGGAATAAAGCCTACGAGCAGTACTTC.

CDR3 nucleotides: TGCGCCAGCAGATTTGGGACTAGCGGGAGGCCGTGGCAAGAGACCCAGTACTTC. This codes for CASRFGTSGRPWQETQYF. The gene calls are TRBV5-1 and TRBJ2-5; 15 nucleotides line up with TRBD2. Trimming took 5 bases from V and 2 from J; bases not matched to a gene: 10. The CDR3 spans 18 residues. Germline V gene lookup returns CDR1 SGHRS and CDR2 YFSETQ.

The CDR3 DNA is TGCGCCAGCAGTGAGTCTCGGGGTCCTTCACCCGGGGAGCTGTTTTTT. Translated: CASSESRGPSPGELFF. The genes are TRBV10-1 and TRBJ2-2; tentative D call: TRBD2 (5 bases). Trimming stripped 0 bases from V and 6 bases from J, with 14 bases between. Germline CDR1 WNHNN, CDR2 SYGVQD (reference sequence). The CDR3 covers 16 residues.

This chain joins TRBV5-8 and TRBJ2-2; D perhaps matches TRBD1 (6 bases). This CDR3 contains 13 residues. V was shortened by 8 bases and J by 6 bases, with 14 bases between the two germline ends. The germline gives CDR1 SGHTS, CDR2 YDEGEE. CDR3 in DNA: TGTGCCAGTACCGTACAGGGCCCCGGGGAGCTGTTTTTT. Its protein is CASTVQGPGELFF.

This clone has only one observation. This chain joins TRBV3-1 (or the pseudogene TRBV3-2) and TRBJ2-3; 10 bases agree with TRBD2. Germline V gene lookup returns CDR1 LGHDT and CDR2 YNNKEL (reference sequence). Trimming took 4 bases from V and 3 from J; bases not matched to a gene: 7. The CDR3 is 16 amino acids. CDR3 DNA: TGTGCCAGCAGCCGATTACCGGGACTAGCGACAGATACGCAGTATTTT. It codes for CASSRLPGLATDTQYF.

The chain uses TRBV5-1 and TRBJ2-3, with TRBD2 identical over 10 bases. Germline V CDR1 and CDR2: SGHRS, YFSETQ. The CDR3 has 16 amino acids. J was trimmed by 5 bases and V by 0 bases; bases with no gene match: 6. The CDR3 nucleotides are TGCGCCAGCAGCTTGGACCCTAGCGGGAGTGGAGATACGCAGTATTTT. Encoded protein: CASSLDPSGSGDTQYF.

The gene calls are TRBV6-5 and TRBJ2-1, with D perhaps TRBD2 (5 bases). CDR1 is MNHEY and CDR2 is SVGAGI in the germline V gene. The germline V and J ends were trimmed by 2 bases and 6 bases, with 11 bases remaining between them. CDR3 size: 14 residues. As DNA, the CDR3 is TGTGCCAGCAGTTACGGAGGACTCAGCAATGAGCAGTTCTTC. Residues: CASSYGGLSNEQFF.

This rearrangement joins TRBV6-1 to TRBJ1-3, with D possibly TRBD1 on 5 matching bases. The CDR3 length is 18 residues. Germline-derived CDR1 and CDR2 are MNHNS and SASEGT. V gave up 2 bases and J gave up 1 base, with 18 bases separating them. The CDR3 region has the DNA TGTGCCAGCAGTGAAAGTCCTTGGGGCCGGGGGTCTGGAAACACCATATATTTT. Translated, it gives CASSESPWGRGSGNTIYF.

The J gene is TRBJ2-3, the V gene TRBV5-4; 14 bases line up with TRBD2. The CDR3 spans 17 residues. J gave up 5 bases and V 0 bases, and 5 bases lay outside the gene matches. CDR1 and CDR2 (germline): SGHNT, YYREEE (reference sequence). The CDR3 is CASSLEGLAGAKDTQYF. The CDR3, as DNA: TGTGCCAGCAGCTTGGAGGGACTAGCGGGAGCAAAAGATACGCAGTATTTT.